The 8 T cell receptor beta chains below come from one sample, sequenced in a study of regulatory T cells in long-lasting Graves disease. Assembly of TCR beta libraries relied on iRepertoire HTBI primers together with Arm-PCR of CDR3 regions. TCRdb fed the multiplex PCR reads into MiXCR, producing one record per CDR3 protein. The sample carries about 620,000 distinct CDR3 sequences, under 20% recorded once. Time point specified: newly diagnosed GD, antithyroid drugs for less than 3 months. Preparation of the TCR library used RNA extracted from PBMCs. These data also formed part of another study, on T cells in Graves' hyperthyroidism and ophthalmopathy.

Sample: peripheral blood mononuclear cells (PBMCs), taken at new diagnosis, from a patient treated with antithyroid drugs. Receptors were obtained from a woman in her thirties with Graves disease.

There are many counts of this clonotype. The chain couples TRBV20-1 to TRBJ2-7; the match to TRBD2 covers 7 bases. The ends lost 0 bases at V and 7 bases at J; junction bases unmatched: 9. Germline V CDR1 and CDR2: DFQATT, SNEGSKA (reference sequence). This CDR3 has 14 residues. CDR3 nucleotides: TGCAGTGCTAGAGAAAGAGCGGGACCATTGGAGCAGTACTTC. Its protein product is CSARERAGPLEQYF.

This clonotype was counted only a few times. The gene calls are TRBV5-1 and TRBJ2-2; no clear D gene. V lost 2 bases, J lost 0 bases, and 8 bases lay in between. CDR3 size: 15 residues. Looked up from germline, CDR1 is SGHRS and CDR2 is YFSETQ. Here the CDR3 reads CASSFSSPNTGELFF. The DNA for the CDR3 is TGCGCCAGCAGCTTTTCGTCTCCGAACACCGGGGAGCTGTTTTTT.

This clonotype was seen at least ten times. The CDR3 loop is CASNPGDRDNEQFF. CDR3 sequence (DNA): TGTGCCAGCAATCCAGGGGACCGAGACAATGAGCAGTTCTTC. The chain recombines TRBV28 with TRBJ2-1; possible D gene TRBD1, 6 bases. Germline V gene data show CDR1 as MDHEN and CDR2 as SYDVKM. V was pared by 7 bases and J by 5 bases, with 15 bases between. CDR3 length: 14 residues.

This clonotype was observed at least ten times. The rearrangement joins TRBV7-9 to TRBJ2-2; D not resolved. Germline-derived CDR1 and CDR2 are SEHNR and FQNEAQ (reference sequence). V dropped 3 bases and J dropped 5 bases, with 7 bases sitting between them. The CDR3 is made up of 13 amino acids. The CDR3 coding sequence is TGTGCCAGCAGCTTCTTAGAAACCGGGGAGCTGTTTTTT. Amino acids: CASSFLETGELFF.

This clonotype has a count of ten or more. The CDR3 region is CASNDLAGTSTDTQYF. CDR3 DNA sequence: TGTGCCAGCAACGACCTAGCGGGCACTAGCACAGATACGCAGTATTTT. The V call is TRBV2, the J call TRBJ2-3; the match to TRBD2 covers 8 bases. From germline, CDR1 is SNHLY and CDR2 FYNNEI. V shed 7 bases, J shed 0 bases, and the junction held 9 bases outside the gene matches. This CDR3 comprises 16 residues.

This clonotype was counted at least ten times. The chain combines TRBV11-2 with TRBJ2-5; a possible D gene is TRBD2 (5 bases). The CDR3 covers 14 residues. Per germline, CDR1 SGHAT and CDR2 FQNNGV. With 6 bases removed from V and 6 bases from J, the gap between germline ends came to 17 bases. The CDR3 reads CASRSRVLGKTQYF. The DNA of the CDR3 is TGTGCCAGCAGGAGCCGGGTCCTCGGGAAGACCCAGTACTTC. The full variable domain, rest sourced from reference TRBV11-2 and TRBJ2-5, is EAGVAQSPRYKIIEKRQSVAFWCNPISGHATLYWYQQILGQGPKLLIQFQNNGVVDDSQLPKDRFSAERLKGVDSTLKIQPAKLEDSAVYLCASRSRVLGKTQYFGPGTRLLVL.

The V and J genes are TRBV19 and TRBJ2-1; a possible D gene is TRBD2 (6 bases). Germline loops: CDR1 LNHDA, CDR2 SQIVND (reference sequence). Between the trimmed V and J ends, which lost 3 bases and 10 bases, there was a span of 13 bases. The CDR3 length is 13 residues. The CDR3 DNA sequence: TGTGCCAGTAGTATTGAGCGGGTTGGCGAGCAGTTCTTC. Protein product: CASSIERVGEQFF.

This clonotype was found many times. V is TRBV2 and J is TRBJ2-1; 9 bases agree with TRBD1. V dropped 6 bases and J dropped 1; count of bases not matched to a gene: 4. Looked up from germline, CDR1 is SNHLY and CDR2 is FYNNEI. This CDR3 has 15 residues. The CDR3 DNA reads TGTGCCAGCAGGGATGACAGGGGGTCCTACAATGAGCAGTTCTTC. This sequence encodes CASRDDRGSYNEQFF.